The rows below give T cell receptor beta chains drawn from one sample of a study of T cells in Graves' hyperthyroidism and ophthalmopathy. Via MiXCR, TCRdb re-called the multiplex PCR reads, giving one row per CDR3 protein. The data contain approximately 400,000 distinct CDR3 sequences, 13% to 15% of them singletons. The material sequenced was blood. The receptors were sampled from a woman in her thirties with Graves' ophthalmopathy. CDR3s leave out the opening cysteine and the closing phenylalanine or tryptophan. Fields, in order: V gene, J gene, CDR3 protein.

TRBV10-3,TRBJ2-1,AISGDNEQF
TRBV29-1,TRBJ1-1,SAQQGANTEAF
TRBV7-2,TRBJ2-3,ASSLGFAGAFTDTQY
TRBV28,TRBJ2-7,ASSLFGWQASYEQY
TRBV9,TRBJ2-1,ASSGDTYRSYNEQF
TRBV9,TRBJ1-2,ASSVTGVDGYT
TRBV28,TRBJ1-2,ASSLGLSGGYGYT
TRBV6-1,TRBJ2-2,ARAGTGGPTGELF
TRBV12-3/TRBV12-4,TRBJ2-5,ASSLWERYQETQY
TRBV13,TRBJ2-1,ASSLALAYNEQF
TRBV5-1,TRBJ1-5,ARIETWLNQPQH
TRBV11-3,TRBJ2-2,ASSSSGTGWAGELF
TRBV3-1,TRBJ2-1,ATEWGEQF
TRBV14,TRBJ2-7,ASSLGTGVKYEQY
TRBV13,TRBJ1-1,ASSLGVTGGMNTEAF
TRBV20-1,TRBJ2-5,SARQEETQY
TRBV4-1,TRBJ2-7,ASSQTTGTRREQY
TRBV28,TRBJ2-7,ASRSQGFSYEQY
TRBV28,TRBJ2-7,ASSPGDYEQY
TRBV6-1,TRBJ1-2,ASSEWELGGYGYT
TRBV12-3/TRBV12-4,TRBJ1-3,ASSLPESGNTIY
TRBV5-8,TRBJ2-5,ASSLRGLPTQY
TRBV20-1,TRBJ2-1,SASRRSGGVGSEQF